This TCR beta chain was documented in a study of T cell repertoires in cytomegalovirus infection. One entry per CDR3 protein results from TCRdb running MiXCR on the reads. The sample carries around 800,000 distinct CDR3 sequences, approximately 32% recorded once. Per the germline V gene, CDR1 is MDHEN and CDR2 is SYDVKM. V trimming: 5 bases; J trimming: 8 bases; junction bases outside the gene matches: 5. The CDR3 length is 14 residues. About this clonotype itself: Its antigen is as yet unknown.

Points from the study as a whole: Dominant in the ex vivo response were TCR beta clonotypes restricted by HLA-C and specific for CMV.

This receptor was identified in a human donor in good health (CMV status not recorded). Some clones in this sample may be carry-over from other donors' samples. The chain employs TRBV28 and TRBJ1-6; 8 bases map to TRBD1. The sample here was cultured CD8+ T cells from PBMCs, taken from culture after CMV antigen stimulation. CDR3 region: CASSPDREYSPLHF. The CDR3 DNA reads TGTGCCAGCAGTCCGGACAGGGAGTATTCACCCCTCCACTTT.